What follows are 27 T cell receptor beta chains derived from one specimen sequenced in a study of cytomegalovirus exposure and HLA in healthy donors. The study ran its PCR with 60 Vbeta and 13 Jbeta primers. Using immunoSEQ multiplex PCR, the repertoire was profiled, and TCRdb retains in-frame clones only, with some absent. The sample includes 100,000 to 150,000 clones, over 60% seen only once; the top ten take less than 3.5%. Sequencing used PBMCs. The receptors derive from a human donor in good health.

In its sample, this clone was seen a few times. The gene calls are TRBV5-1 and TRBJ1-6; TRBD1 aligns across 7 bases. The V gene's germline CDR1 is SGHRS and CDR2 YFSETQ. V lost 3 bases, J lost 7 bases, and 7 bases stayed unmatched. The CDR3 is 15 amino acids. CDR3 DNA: TGCGCCAGCAGCTGGGGGGACAGCGTAAATTCACCCCTCCACTTT. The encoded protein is CASSWGDSVNSPLHF. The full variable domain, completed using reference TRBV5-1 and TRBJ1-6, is KAGVTQTPRYLIKTRGQQVTLSCSPISGHRSVSWYQQTPGQGLQFLFEYFSETQRNKGNFPGRFSGRQFSNSRSEMNVSTLELGDSALYLCASSWGDSVNSPLHFGNGTRLTVT.

CDR3 amino acids: CASSYSSGRATETQYF. In DNA, the CDR3 is TGTGCCAGCAGTTACTCGAGCGGGAGGGCCACGGAGACCCAGTACTTC. The chain employs TRBV6-5 and TRBJ2-5; 10 bases fit TRBD2. Per germline, CDR1 MNHEY and CDR2 SVGAGI. This CDR3 has 16 residues. V trimming: 0 bases; J trimming: 5 bases; junction bases outside the gene matches: 6.

As DNA, the CDR3 is TGTGCCAGCTCACCTGGGACAGGGGGCTCAGAGACCCAGTACTTC. Residues: CASSPGTGGSETQYF. This chain uses TRBV18 with TRBJ2-5; TRBD1 agrees at 12 bases. This CDR3 has 15 residues. V dropped 3 bases and J dropped 4; count of bases not matched to a gene: 3. Germline lookup yields CDR1 KGHSH and CDR2 LQKENI.

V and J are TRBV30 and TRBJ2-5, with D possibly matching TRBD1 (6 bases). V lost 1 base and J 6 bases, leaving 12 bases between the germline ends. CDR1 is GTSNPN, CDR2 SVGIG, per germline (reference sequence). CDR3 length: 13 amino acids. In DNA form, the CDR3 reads TGTGCCTGGAGTGGAAACAGGGCTAAGACCCAGTACTTC. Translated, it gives CAWSGNRAKTQYF. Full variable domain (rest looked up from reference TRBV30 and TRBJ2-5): SQTIHQWPATLVQPVGSPLSLECTVEGTSNPNLYWYRQAAGRGLQLLFYSVGIGQISSEVPQNLSASRPQDRQFILSSKKLLLSDSGFYLCAWSGNRAKTQYFGPGTRLLVL.

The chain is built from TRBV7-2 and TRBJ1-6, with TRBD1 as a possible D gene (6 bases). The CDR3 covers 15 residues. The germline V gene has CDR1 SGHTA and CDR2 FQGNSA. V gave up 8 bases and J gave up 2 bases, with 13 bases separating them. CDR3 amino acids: CASGIGQTYNSPLHF. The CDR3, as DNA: TGTGCCAGCGGAATAGGACAGACCTATAATTCACCCCTCCACTTT.

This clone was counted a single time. The CDR3 DNA sequence: TGTGCCAGCAGACCATTTAGCGGCGGGGAGCTGTTTTTT. Its translation is CASRPFSGGELFF. V usage is TRBV4-2 and J usage is TRBJ2-2; tentative D call: TRBD2 (6 bases). Trimming cost V 6 bases and J 7 bases, with 12 bases left between them. The CDR3 spans 13 residues. In germline, CDR1 is LGHNA, CDR2 YNFKEQ.

In DNA, the CDR3 is TGTGCCAGCAGTTTCAAGACAGGGAGGCAGTATTTT. Translated, it gives CASSFKTGRQYF. The chain joins TRBV27 to TRBJ2-3, with 7 bases aligning to TRBD1. Germline lookup yields CDR1 MNHEY and CDR2 SMNVEV (reference sequence). CDR3 size: 12 residues. V shed 3 bases and J 11 bases; nucleotides not matched to a gene: 5.

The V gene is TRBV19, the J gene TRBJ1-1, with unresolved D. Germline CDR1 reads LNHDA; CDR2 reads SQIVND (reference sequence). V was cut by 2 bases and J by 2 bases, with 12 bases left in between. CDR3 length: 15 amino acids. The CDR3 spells CASSIQRVVNTEAFF. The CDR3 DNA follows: TGTGCCAGTAGTATACAGAGGGTGGTTAACACTGAAGCTTTCTTT.

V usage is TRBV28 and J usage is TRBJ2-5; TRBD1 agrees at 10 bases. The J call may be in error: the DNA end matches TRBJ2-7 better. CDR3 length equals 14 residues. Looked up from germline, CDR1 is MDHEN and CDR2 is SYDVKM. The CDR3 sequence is CASSLGQGRYEQYF. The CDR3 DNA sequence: TGTGCCAGCAGTTTGGGACAGGGGCGCTACGAGCAGTACTTC.

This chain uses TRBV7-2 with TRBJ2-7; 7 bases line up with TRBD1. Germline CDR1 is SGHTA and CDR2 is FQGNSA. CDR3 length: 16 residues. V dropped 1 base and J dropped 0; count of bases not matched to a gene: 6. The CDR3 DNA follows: TGTGCCAGCAGCTTAGGATCGGGACAGTTCTCCTACGAGCAGTACTTC. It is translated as CASSLGSGQFSYEQYF.

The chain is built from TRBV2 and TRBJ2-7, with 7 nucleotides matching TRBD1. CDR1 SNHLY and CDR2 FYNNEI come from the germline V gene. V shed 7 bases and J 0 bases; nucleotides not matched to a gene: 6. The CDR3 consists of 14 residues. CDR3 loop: CASKDRPSSYEQYF. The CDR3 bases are TGTGCCAGCAAGGACAGGCCTAGCTCCTACGAGCAGTACTTC.

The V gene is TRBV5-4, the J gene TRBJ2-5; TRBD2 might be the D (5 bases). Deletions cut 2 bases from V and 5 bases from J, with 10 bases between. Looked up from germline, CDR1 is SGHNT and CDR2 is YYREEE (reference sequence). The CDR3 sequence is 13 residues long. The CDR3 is CASSFRDSETQYF. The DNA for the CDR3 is TGTGCCAGCAGCTTCCGGGATAGCGAGACCCAGTACTTC.

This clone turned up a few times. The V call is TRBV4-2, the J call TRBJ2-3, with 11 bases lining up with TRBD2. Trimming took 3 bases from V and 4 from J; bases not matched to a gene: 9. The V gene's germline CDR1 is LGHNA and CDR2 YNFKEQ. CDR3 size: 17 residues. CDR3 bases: TGTGCCAGCAGCCAGGAACTTAGCGGGAGGGCCGCAGATACGCAGTATTTT. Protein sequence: CASSQELSGRAADTQYF.

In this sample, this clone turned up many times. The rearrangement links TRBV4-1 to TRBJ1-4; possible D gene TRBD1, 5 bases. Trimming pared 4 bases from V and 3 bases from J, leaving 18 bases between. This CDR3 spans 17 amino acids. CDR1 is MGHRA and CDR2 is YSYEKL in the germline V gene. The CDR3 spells CASSRAGLVRANEKLFF. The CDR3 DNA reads TGCGCCAGCAGCCGCGCAGGGCTGGTTCGGGCTAATGAAAAACTGTTTTTT.

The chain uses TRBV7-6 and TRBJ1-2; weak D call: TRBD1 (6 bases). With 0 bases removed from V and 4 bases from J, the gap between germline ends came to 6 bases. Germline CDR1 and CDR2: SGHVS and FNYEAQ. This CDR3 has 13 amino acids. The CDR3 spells CASSLAGGYGYTF. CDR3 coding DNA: TGTGCCAGCAGCTTAGCAGGGGGCTATGGCTACACCTTC.

CDR3 amino acids: CASSFSGTRTTGELFF. The CDR3 DNA reads TGCGCCAGCAGCTTCTCCGGGACACGAACTACCGGGGAGCTGTTTTTT. The chain recombines TRBV5-1 with TRBJ2-2; a possible D gene is TRBD1 (6 bases). Per germline, CDR1 SGHRS and CDR2 YFSETQ. The V end lost 2 bases, the J end lost 5 bases, and 16 bases lay between the germline ends. CDR3 size: 16 residues. Full variable domain (rest looked up from reference TRBV5-1 and TRBJ2-2): KAGVTQTPRYLIKTRGQQVTLSCSPISGHRSVSWYQQTPGQGLQFLFEYFSETQRNKGNFPGRFSGRQFSNSRSEMNVSTLELGDSALYLCASSFSGTRTTGELFFGEGSRLTVL.

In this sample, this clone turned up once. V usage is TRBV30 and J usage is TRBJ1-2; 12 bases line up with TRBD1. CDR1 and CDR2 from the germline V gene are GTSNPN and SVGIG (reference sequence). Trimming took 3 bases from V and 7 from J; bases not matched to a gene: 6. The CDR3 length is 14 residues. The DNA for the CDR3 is TGTGCCTGGAGCGGGGGGACAGGGGGCTTTGGCTACACCTTC. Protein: CAWSGGTGGFGYTF.

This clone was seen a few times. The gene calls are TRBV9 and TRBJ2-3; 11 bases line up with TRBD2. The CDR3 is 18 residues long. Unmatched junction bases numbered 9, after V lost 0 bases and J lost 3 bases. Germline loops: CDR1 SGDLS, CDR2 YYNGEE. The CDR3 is CASSVDLAGGTGTDTQYF. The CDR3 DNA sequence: TGTGCCAGCAGCGTAGATCTAGCGGGAGGCACCGGGACAGATACGCAGTATTTT.

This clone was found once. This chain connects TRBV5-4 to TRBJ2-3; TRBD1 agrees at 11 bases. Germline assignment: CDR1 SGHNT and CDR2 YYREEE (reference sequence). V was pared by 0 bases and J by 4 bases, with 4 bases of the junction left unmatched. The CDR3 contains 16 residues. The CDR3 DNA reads TGTGCCAGCAGCTTGGGGACAGGGGGCTTGGCAGATACGCAGTATTTT. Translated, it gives CASSLGTGGLADTQYF.

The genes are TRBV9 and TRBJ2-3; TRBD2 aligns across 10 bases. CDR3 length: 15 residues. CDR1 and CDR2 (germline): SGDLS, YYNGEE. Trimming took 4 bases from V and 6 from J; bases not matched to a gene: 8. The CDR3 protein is CASSWSGGAGDTQYF. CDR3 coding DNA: TGTGCCAGCAGCTGGAGCGGGGGGGCGGGGGATACGCAGTATTTT.

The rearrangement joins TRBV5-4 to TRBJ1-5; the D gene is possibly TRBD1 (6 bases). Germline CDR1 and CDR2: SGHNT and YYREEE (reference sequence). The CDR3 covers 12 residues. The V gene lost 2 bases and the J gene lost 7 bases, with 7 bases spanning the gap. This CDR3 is CASSFQGQPQHF. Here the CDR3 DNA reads TGTGCCAGCAGCTTCCAGGGGCAGCCCCAGCATTTT.

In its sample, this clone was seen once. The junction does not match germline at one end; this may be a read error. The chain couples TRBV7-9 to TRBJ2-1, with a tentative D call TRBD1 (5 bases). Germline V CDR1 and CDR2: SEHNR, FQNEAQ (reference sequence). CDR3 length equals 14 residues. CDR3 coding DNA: TGTTCCAGCAGGGCCCAGGGTCCGTACAATGAGCAGTTCTTC. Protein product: CSSRAQGPYNEQFF.

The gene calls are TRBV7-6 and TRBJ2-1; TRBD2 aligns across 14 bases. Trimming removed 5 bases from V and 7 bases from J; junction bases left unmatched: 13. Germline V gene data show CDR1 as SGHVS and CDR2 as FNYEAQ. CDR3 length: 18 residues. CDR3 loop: CASSIGVTSGRGGNEQFF. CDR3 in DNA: TGTGCCAGCAGCATCGGGGTGACTAGCGGGAGGGGTGGGAATGAGCAGTTCTTC.

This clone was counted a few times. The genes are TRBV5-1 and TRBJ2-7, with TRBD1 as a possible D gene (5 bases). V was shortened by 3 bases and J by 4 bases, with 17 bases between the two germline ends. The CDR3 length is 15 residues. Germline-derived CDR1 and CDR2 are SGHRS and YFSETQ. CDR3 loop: CASSWGRTKDYEQYF. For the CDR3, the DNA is TGCGCCAGCAGCTGGGGCAGGACGAAAGATTACGAGCAGTACTTC.

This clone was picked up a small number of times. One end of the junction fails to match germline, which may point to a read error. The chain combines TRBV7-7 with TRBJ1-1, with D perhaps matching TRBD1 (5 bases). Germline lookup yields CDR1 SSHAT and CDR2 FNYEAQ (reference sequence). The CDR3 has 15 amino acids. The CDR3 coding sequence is TGTGCTAGCAGCCCCATTGGGGCAGAGAACACTGAAGCTTTCTTT. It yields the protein CASSPIGAENTEAFF. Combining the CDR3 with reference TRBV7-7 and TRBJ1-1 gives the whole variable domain GAGVSQSPRYKVTKRGQDVTLRCDPISSHATLYWYQQALGQGPEFLTYFNYEAQPDKSGLPSDRFSAERPEGSISTLTIQRTEQRDSAMYRCASSPIGAENTEAFFGQGTRLTVV.

In DNA, the CDR3 is TGTGCCAGCAGCTTCGGACTAGCGGGAGGTGGCTACGAGCAGTACTTC. Its translation: CASSFGLAGGGYEQYF. V usage is TRBV7-2 and J usage is TRBJ2-7; 14 bases are shared with TRBD2. The CDR3 spans 16 residues. Germline V lookup: CDR1 SGHTA, CDR2 FQGNSA. J gave up 3 bases and V 3 bases, and 4 bases lay outside the gene matches.

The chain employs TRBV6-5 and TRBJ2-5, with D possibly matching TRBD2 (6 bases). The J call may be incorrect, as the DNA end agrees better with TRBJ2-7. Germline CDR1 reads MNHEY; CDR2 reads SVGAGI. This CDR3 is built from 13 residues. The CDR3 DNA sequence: TGTGCCAGCATCGGGGGTCCAAACTACGAGCAGTACTTC. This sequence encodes CASIGGPNYEQYF.